The entry below gives a single T cell receptor (beta chain) sequence along with its context. This CDR3 has 15 amino acids. CDR1 is KGHSH and CDR2 is LQKENI in the germline V gene. V dropped 3 bases and J dropped 0 bases, with 6 bases sitting between them. The record originates from a study of PD-L1 blockade in urothelial cancer. The wider study: From 2014, patients received atezolizumab, given as 1,200 mg intravenously every 3 weeks.

Profiling relied on immunoSEQ multiplex PCR, and the TCRdb table lists in-frame clones only, not all of them. The repertoire has under 95,000 clones, roughly 84% of them found once; the top ten carry around a tenth. Time point in this sample: pretreatment peripheral blood. This chain joins TRBV18 and TRBJ2-6; D is ambiguous. This specimen consisted of PBMCs, obtained around atezolizumab (anti-PD-L1) treatment. The receptor was derived from a woman between 65 and 79 years old with urothelial cancer. The CDR3 loop reads CASSPASSGANVLTF. CDR3 nucleotides: TGTGCCAGCTCACCGGCCAGCTCTGGGGCCAACGTCCTGACTTTC.